This T cell receptor (beta chain) is from a study of blood T cell repertoires in COVID-19. Germline CDR1 MDHEN, CDR2 SYDVKM. V lost 2 bases to trimming and J lost 5 bases; unmatched junction nucleotides: 9. This CDR3 is 17 amino acids long. Assay: immunoSEQ multiplex PCR; the TCRdb copy retains only in-frame clones and omits some. Of under 150,000 clones in the sample, more than 80% are singletons; the top ten hold 5% to 6.5%. Sequencing input: peripheral blood. The origin of this receptor is a woman aged 55-70 years with COVID-19, enrolled during active disease. The gene calls are TRBV28 and TRBJ2-2; 9 bases fit TRBD2. The CDR3 DNA sequence: TGTGCCAGCAGTTTAGTGACGCGGGGGGGCTTTACCGGGGAGCTGTTTTTT. Encoded protein: CASSLVTRGGFTGELFF.